A selection of T cell receptor beta chains follows, all from one sample in a study of T cell responses to AZD1222 COVID-19 vaccine. This table comes from immunoSEQ multiplex PCR, and its TCRdb copy is limited to in-frame clones, with some not included. The data contain a few hundred thousand clones, 90% to 95% of them singletons. The sample was peripheral blood, taken on day 0 of AZD1222 vaccination. Receptors originate from an adult in good health. The CDR3 runs from the conserved cysteine through the conserved F or W. The order of the fields is V gene, D gene, clone size, J gene, CDR3 protein, CDR3 DNA. D genes are given only for firm matches. Some rows mark clone size as missing; the rest say once, few, many or name a class of expanded clone.

TRBV7-2	-	-	TRBJ2-3	CASSEPGHTDTQYF	TGTGCCAGCAGCGAACCGGGCCACACAGATACGCAGTATTTT
TRBV6-5	-	-	TRBJ1-2	CASSYPRAEGDGYTF	TGTGCCAGCAGTTACCCCCGGGCTGAGGGAGATGGCTACACCTTC
TRBV6-5	-	-	TRBJ2-7	CASSYSREIYEQYF	TGTGCCAGCAGTTACTCCAGGGAAATCTACGAGCAGTACTTC
TRBV14	-	once	TRBJ2-5	CASSPGAAAAGETQYF	TGTGCCAGCAGCCCTGGGGCCGCGGCCGCGGGGGAGACCCAGTACTTC
TRBV3-1/TRBV3-2	-	-	TRBJ2-1	CASSQERVVQFF	TGTGCCAGCAGCCAAGAGCGGGTAGTCCAGTTCTTC
TRBV24-1	TRBD2	once	TRBJ2-3	CATASLREETDTQYF	TGTGCCACCGCCTCCCTACGGGAGGAAACAGATACGCAGTATTTT
TRBV21-1	-	-	TRBJ2-5	CASMGQGSKETQYF	TGTGCCAGCATGGGACAGGGGAGTAAAGAGACCCAGTACTTC
TRBV4-3	-	-	TRBJ1-1	CASSQDWGRNTEAFF	TGCGCCAGCAGCCAAGATTGGGGACGGAACACTGAAGCTTTCTTT
TRBV9	-	-	TRBJ1-6	CASSESGTSPLHF	TGTGCCAGCAGCGAGTCAGGTACATCACCCCTCCACTTT
TRBV7-2	TRBD2	-	TRBJ2-2	CASSLDRASGLSTGELFF	TGTGCCAGCAGCTTAGATAGGGCTAGCGGGCTAAGCACCGGGGAGCTGTTTTTT
TRBV2	-	-	TRBJ2-2	CASTRLFGELFF	TGTGCCAGCACCCGTCTCTTCGGGGAGCTGTTTTTT
TRBV28	-	-	TRBJ2-3	CASSLPSGRTDTQYF	TGTGCCAGCAGTTTACCGAGCGGCCGCACAGATACGCAGTATTTT
TRBV20-1	TRBD1	-	TRBJ1-1	CSAQMDRQAFF	TGCAGTGCTCAGATGGACAGGCAGGCTTTCTTT
TRBV3-1/TRBV3-2	-	-	TRBJ1-4	CASSQKSTNEKLFF	TGTGCCAGCAGCCAAAAGTCAACTAATGAAAAACTGTTTTTT
TRBV11-2	-	-	TRBJ2-7	CASRELGGAGYEQYF	TGTGCCAGCCGGGAATTGGGGGGGGCCGGCTACGAGCAGTACTTC
TRBV6-5	TRBD2	-	TRBJ2-1	CASGGGGPYNEQFF	TGTGCCAGCGGGGGGGGTGGCCCCTACAATGAGCAGTTCTTC
TRBV9	-	-	TRBJ1-5	CASSVDGEQPQHF	TGTGCCAGCAGCGTCGACGGTGAGCAGCCCCAGCATTTT
TRBV13	-	-	TRBJ1-2	CASSLKGESEYGYTF	TGTGCCAGCAGCTTAAAGGGGGAGTCGGAATATGGCTACACCTTC
TRBV28	TRBD1	-	TRBJ2-5	CASSFNRDSQETQYF	TGTGCCAGCAGTTTTAATCGGGACAGTCAAGAGACCCAGTACTTC
TRBV7-9	TRBD1	-	TRBJ2-3	CASSLRTGRTDTQYF	TGTGCCAGCAGCCTGAGGACAGGGCGCACAGATACGCAGTATTTT
TRBV5-4	-	-	TRBJ1-1	CASSRVKGGRSEAFF	TGTGCCAGCAGCCGCGTGAAAGGGGGGCGCAGTGAAGCTTTCTTT
TRBV28	-	-	TRBJ1-4	CASSFELAEGKLFF	TGTGCCAGCAGTTTTGAGCTGGCGGAAGGGAAACTGTTTTTT